These 2 T cell receptor beta chains were sequenced from one sample in a study of OX40 agonist ivuxolimab in advanced cancers. Libraries were prepared by immunoSEQ multiplex PCR; TCRdb keeps only in-frame clonotypes and omits some of them. The sample includes about 35,000 clones, under 90% of them seen just once. Sequences were derived from CD4+ or CD8+ T cells sorted from blood, sampled in a trial of the OX40 agonist ivuxolimab. The receptors here all came from an adult with an advanced solid tumor such as melanoma, head and neck, liver or kidney cancer.

The rearrangement uses TRBV28 and TRBJ1-5, with D unclear. V lost 6 bases to trimming and J lost 2 bases, with 8 bases between them. Per the germline V gene, CDR1 is MDHEN and CDR2 is SYDVKM. The CDR3 consists of 13 residues. The CDR3, as DNA: TGTGCCAGCAGCCCCCAGGGCAATCAGCCCCAGCATTTT. The encoded protein is CASSPQGNQPQHF. Supplemented by reference TRBV28 and TRBJ1-5, the full variable domain reads DVKVTQSSRYLVKRTGEKVFLECVQDMDHENMFWYRQDPGLGLRLIYFSYDVKMKEKGDIPEGYSVSREKKERFSLILESASTNQTSMYLCASSPQGNQPQHFGDGTRLSIL.

The table lists this clone with a count of one. This chain connects TRBV5-1 to TRBJ2-1; tentative D call: TRBD2 (6 bases). V was cut by 4 bases and J by 9 bases, with 17 bases left in between. This CDR3 is built from 14 residues. In germline, CDR1 is SGHRS, CDR2 YFSETQ. The CDR3 DNA reads TGCGCCAGCAGCCCGGAGGGGTGGGGTGGTGAGCAGTTCTTC. It yields the protein CASSPEGWGGEQFF.